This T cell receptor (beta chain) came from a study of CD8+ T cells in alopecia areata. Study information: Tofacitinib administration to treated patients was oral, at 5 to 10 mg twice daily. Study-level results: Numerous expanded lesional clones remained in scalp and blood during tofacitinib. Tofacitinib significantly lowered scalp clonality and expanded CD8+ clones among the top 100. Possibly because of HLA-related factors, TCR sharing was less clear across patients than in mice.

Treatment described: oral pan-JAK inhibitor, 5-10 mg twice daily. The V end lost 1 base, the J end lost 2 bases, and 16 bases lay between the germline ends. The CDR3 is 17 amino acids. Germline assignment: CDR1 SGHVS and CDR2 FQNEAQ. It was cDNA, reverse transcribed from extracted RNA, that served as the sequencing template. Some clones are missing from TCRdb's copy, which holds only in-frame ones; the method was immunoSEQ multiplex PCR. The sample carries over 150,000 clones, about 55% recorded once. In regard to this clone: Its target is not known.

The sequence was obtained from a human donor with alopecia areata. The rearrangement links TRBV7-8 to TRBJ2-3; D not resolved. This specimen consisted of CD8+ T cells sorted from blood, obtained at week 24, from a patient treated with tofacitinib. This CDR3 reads CASSLVGSQRSTDTQYF. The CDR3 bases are TGTGCCAGCAGCTTAGTCGGCAGCCAACGTTCCACAGATACGCAGTATTTT.